A single sample gave rise to the 22 T cell receptor beta chains below, sequenced in a study of shared clonotypes between healthy human individuals. TCRdb's copy holds only in-frame clones and misses some; the assay was immunoSEQ multiplex PCR. The sample has 1.6 million or so clones, more than 95% seen once; the top ten hold over 1%. Specimen: naive CD4+ T cells sorted from blood. Subset: CD45RA+ positively selected. The receptors originated from a man aged 25-45 years in good health.

This clone has a single count. CDR3 region: CASSGDPTTDTQYF. CDR3 nucleotide sequence: TGTGCCAGCAGCGGGGACCCTACCACAGATACGCAGTATTTT. The gene calls are TRBV9 and TRBJ2-3; TRBD1 or TRBD2 may be the D gene (5 bases each). The CDR3 is 14 residues long. CDR1 is SGDLS and CDR2 is YYNGEE in the germline V gene. The V end was cut by 3 bases, the J end by 2 bases, with 10 bases between.

The rearrangement joins TRBV30 to TRBJ2-7, with TRBD1 matching over 7 bases. CDR3 length: 11 residues. V was pared by 3 bases and J by 8 bases, with 4 bases of the junction left unmatched. Germline values: CDR1 GTSNPN, CDR2 SVGIG (reference sequence). The CDR3: CAWRSGGKQYF. CDR3 in DNA: TGTGCCTGGAGGTCAGGGGGAAAGCAGTACTTC.

The rearrangement uses TRBV11-2 and TRBJ1-4; possible D gene TRBD1, 5 bases. Trimming removed 1 base at V and 7 bases at J, with 10 bases between. The length of the CDR3 is 14 residues. Germline V gene data show CDR1 as SGHAT and CDR2 as FQNNGV. CDR3 sequence reads: CASSLAVGGEKLFF. The CDR3 DNA is TGTGCCAGCAGCTTAGCGGTGGGGGGTGAAAAACTGTTTTTT.

As concerns this clone: Other DNA sequences in the same sample also yield this CDR3. The rearrangement links TRBV28 to TRBJ1-2, with TRBD1 as a possible D gene (5 bases). The V end was cut by 2 bases, the J end by 1 base, with 8 bases between. Per the germline V gene, CDR1 is MDHEN and CDR2 is SYDVKM. The CDR3 sequence is 14 residues long. CDR3 coding DNA: TGTGCCAGCAGTTTAGGGGGGGTTAACTATGGCTACACCTTC. Translating it yields CASSLGGVNYGYTF.

V usage is TRBV5-4 and J usage is TRBJ2-7; D not resolved. There are 13 residues in the CDR3. Trimming took off 6 bases at V and 8 bases at J, with 18 bases between the two ends. The germline V gene encodes CDR1 SGHNT and CDR2 YYREEE (reference sequence). CDR3 in DNA: TGTGCCAGCACTTTGCTCCCCCTTTTCCAGCAGTACTTC. Protein: CASTLLPLFQQYF.

The chain employs TRBV7-2 and TRBJ1-4, with D unclear. The CDR3 contains 14 residues. CDR1 and CDR2 from the germline V gene are SGHTA and FQGNSA. V was trimmed by 2 bases and J by 5 bases, leaving 9 bases between them. DNA of the CDR3: TGTGCCAGCAGCTTAAATGTGGGAAATGAAAAACTGTTTTTT. Residues: CASSLNVGNEKLFF.

V and J are TRBV14 and TRBJ1-2, with 9 bases matching TRBD1. Germline lookup yields CDR1 SGHDN and CDR2 FVKESK. The CDR3 loop spans 16 amino acids. V trimming: 4 bases; J trimming: 0 bases; junction bases outside the gene matches: 6. The CDR3 loop is CASSLTGGRTNYGYTF. The CDR3 DNA sequence: TGTGCCAGCAGCCTTACAGGGGGCCGAACTAACTATGGCTACACCTTC.

This clone was seen a single time. The chain joins TRBV30 to TRBJ2-7, with a weak D call TRBD2 (6 bases). The germline V gene has CDR1 GTSNPN and CDR2 SVGIG (reference sequence). With 3 bases removed from V and 4 bases from J, the gap between germline ends came to 10 bases. CDR3 length: 12 amino acids. The CDR3 DNA reads as TGTGCCTGGAGGGGGGGAGTATACGAGCAGTACTTC. Translating it yields CAWRGGVYEQYF.

A word on this clone: Other DNA sequences in the same sample also yield this CDR3. V gene TRBV18 combines with J gene TRBJ2-7, with TRBD1 as a possible D gene (5 bases). Germline V gene sequence: CDR1 KGHSH, CDR2 LQKENI. The length of the CDR3 is 15 residues. V gave up 1 base and J gave up 2 bases, with 12 bases separating them. The CDR3 loop is CASSPRQGLTYEQYF. CDR3 nucleotides: TGTGCCAGCTCACCACGGCAGGGATTAACCTACGAGCAGTACTTC.

This clone appeared a single time. The CDR3 region has the DNA TGTGCCAGCATTTCGGACACGCATAGCAATCAGCCCCAGCATTTT. Translated: CASISDTHSNQPQHF. The J gene is TRBJ1-5, the V gene TRBV2; D possibly corresponds to TRBD1 (5 bases). Trimming cost V 7 bases and J 0 bases, with 13 bases left between them. Germline V CDR1 and CDR2: SNHLY, FYNNEI. The CDR3 spans 15 residues. Full variable domain (remainder filled in from reference TRBV2 and TRBJ1-5): EPEVTQTPSHQVTQMGQEVILRCVPISNHLYFYWYRQILGQKVEFLVSFYNNEISEKSEIFDDQFSVERPDGSNFTLKIRSTKLEDSAMYFCASISDTHSNQPQHFGDGTRLSIL.

This clone was seen only once. This CDR3 is also generated by other DNA sequences in the sample. The chain links TRBV11-2 to TRBJ2-2, with a tentative D call TRBD1 (5 bases). The V end was cut by 1 base, the J end by 5 bases, with 11 bases between. Per germline, CDR1 SGHAT and CDR2 FQNNGV. The CDR3 totals 15 residues. Written as DNA, the CDR3 is TGTGCCAGCAGCTTAGTCAGGGTAGGAACCGGGGAGCTGTTTTTT. It encodes CASSLVRVGTGELFF.

Of note for this clone: Different DNA sequences within this sample yield the same CDR3. The rearrangement links TRBV5-1 to TRBJ2-5, with unresolved D. V was trimmed by 0 bases and J by 1 base, leaving 4 bases between them. CDR3 length equals 13 residues. CDR1 is SGHRS, CDR2 YFSETQ, per germline. The CDR3 bases are TGCGCCAGCAGCTTGGCCAGCCAAGAGACCCAGTACTTC. Protein sequence: CASSLASQETQYF.

Note on this clone: At one of its ends the junction is not consistent with the germline gene, which may arise from a read error. This chain joins TRBV7-7 and TRBJ2-2; 7 nucleotides match TRBD1. The CDR3 contains 15 residues. Germline lookup yields CDR1 SSHAT and CDR2 FNYEAQ (reference sequence). The CDR3 spells CASSPYTGDTGELFF. CDR3 nucleotide sequence: TGTGCTAGCAGCCCCTATACAGGGGACACCGGGGAGCTGTTTTTT.

The V and J genes are TRBV30 and TRBJ2-7; no reliable D call. Germline CDR1 and CDR2: GTSNPN and SVGIG (reference sequence). This CDR3 contains 11 residues. The germline V and J ends were trimmed by 3 bases and 3 bases, with 6 bases remaining between them. CDR3 DNA sequence: TGTGCCTGGAGATTTAACTACGAGCAGTACTTC. It codes for CAWRFNYEQYF.

The V and J genes are TRBV9 and TRBJ2-7; TRBD2 matches 12 bases. Trimming cost V 3 bases and J 5 bases; bases outside gene matches: 9. Per germline, CDR1 SGDLS and CDR2 YYNGEE. This CDR3 has 16 residues. This CDR3 reads CASSEPSSGRGNEQYF. The CDR3 DNA sequence: TGTGCCAGCAGCGAGCCCTCTAGCGGGAGGGGCAACGAGCAGTACTTC. Full variable domain (missing parts from reference TRBV9 and TRBJ2-7): DSGVTQTPKHLITATGQRVTLRCSPRSGDLSVYWYQQSLDQGLQFLIQYYNGEERAKGNILERFSAQQFPDLHSELNLSSLELGDSALYFCASSEPSSGRGNEQYFGPGTRLTVT.

This sequence joins TRBV5-1 and TRBJ2-5; TRBD1 agrees at 8 bases. The CDR3 runs 16 residues. The V and J ends lost 0 bases and 1 base, in that order; junction bases with no gene match: 5. Per the germline V gene, CDR1 is SGHRS and CDR2 is YFSETQ. Here the CDR3 reads CASSLAGQGFQETQYF. The CDR3 DNA is TGCGCCAGCAGCTTGGCTGGACAGGGCTTCCAAGAGACCCAGTACTTC.

The J gene is TRBJ1-1, the V gene TRBV5-4, with D possibly TRBD1 on 5 matching bases. Germline CDR1 reads SGHNT; CDR2 reads YYREEE (reference sequence). Trimming cost V 0 bases and J 4 bases, with 10 bases left between them. The CDR3 consists of 14 residues. The CDR3 bases are TGTGCCAGCAGCTTGGTCTCGAGGGGCACTGAAGCTTTCTTT. Translation gives CASSLVSRGTEAFF.

The chain is built from TRBV18 and TRBJ2-1; D not resolved. Trimming pared 3 bases from V and 5 bases from J, leaving 11 bases between. Germline CDR1 is KGHSH and CDR2 is LQKENI. This CDR3 contains 14 residues. This CDR3 is CASSPRTTDNEQFF. The DNA of the CDR3 is TGTGCCAGCTCACCGCGAACTACGGACAATGAGCAGTTCTTC.

This CDR3 is CASSLARTGNTEAFF. Written as DNA, the CDR3 is TGTGCCAGCAGCTTAGCCCGGACGGGGAACACTGAAGCTTTCTTT. The chain couples TRBV11-2 to TRBJ1-1; no clear D gene. The CDR3 contains 15 residues. V was clipped by 1 base and J by 1 base, with 10 bases between them. Per the germline V gene, CDR1 is SGHAT and CDR2 is FQNNGV.

V gene TRBV27 combines with J gene TRBJ2-4; 12 nucleotides align to TRBD2. Germline lookup yields CDR1 MNHEY and CDR2 SMNVEV (reference sequence). V lost 2 bases and J lost 0; bases outside the gene matches: 14. This CDR3 has 21 amino acids. For the CDR3, the DNA is TGTGCCAGCAGTTTACGGTGGACTAGCGGGATTGGGGTTGAAGCCAAAAACATTCAGTACTTC. It codes for CASSLRWTSGIGVEAKNIQYF.

The chain is built from TRBV6-1 and TRBJ2-7; tentatively, D is TRBD2 (6 bases). The CDR3 spans 12 residues. Between the trimmed V and J ends, which lost 3 bases and 9 bases, there was a span of 12 bases. Germline V lookup: CDR1 MNHNS, CDR2 SASEGT. CDR3 sequence reads: CASSDALAMQYF. CDR3 coding DNA: TGTGCCAGCAGTGATGCGCTAGCGATGCAGTACTTC.

The chain recombines TRBV9 with TRBJ2-3; D remains unclear. V was shortened by 3 bases and J by 0 bases, with 8 bases between the two germline ends. Germline V gene lookup returns CDR1 SGDLS and CDR2 YYNGEE. The CDR3 extends over 14 amino acids. In nucleotides, the CDR3 is TGTGCCAGCAGCGGGACGGCTAGCACAGATACGCAGTATTTT. Residues: CASSGTASTDTQYF.